The next 13 T cell receptor beta chains were all read from a single sample in a study of early T cells in non-severe SARS-CoV-2 infection. One entry per CDR3 protein results from TCRdb running MiXCR on the 5' RACE reads. The top ten clones hold approximately 7.5% of a sample with about 86,000 distinct CDR3 sequences, approximately 14% of them seen once. Sequencing was done on a sample of whole blood. The receptors here all came from an adult who was a healthcare worker with PCR-confirmed SARS-CoV-2 infection or an uninfected control (not recorded which).

This clonotype showed up just a few times. This chain links TRBV6-5 with TRBJ2-6, with no clear D. The germline V and J ends were trimmed by 6 bases and 0 bases, with 18 bases remaining between them. The CDR3 is made up of 18 amino acids. Germline-derived CDR1 and CDR2 are MNHEY and SVGAGI. The chain's CDR3 is CASSRGWGPSSGANVLTF. CDR3 DNA sequence: TGTGCCAGCAGCCGTGGGTGGGGTCCTAGCTCTGGGGCCAACGTCCTGACTTTC.

The J gene is TRBJ1-1, the V gene TRBV20-1; the D is unclear. The V end lost 0 bases, the J end lost 4 bases, and 12 bases lay between the germline ends. Germline CDR1 DFQATT, CDR2 SNEGSKA (reference sequence). The length of the CDR3 is 14 residues. CDR3 nucleotide sequence: TGCAGTGCTAGAGATTGGACCCCCGGCACTGAAGCTTTCTTT. Translating it yields CSARDWTPGTEAFF.

The V gene is TRBV29-1, the J gene TRBJ2-3, with 7 nucleotides matching TRBD2. This CDR3 region has 14 residues. V was clipped by 6 bases and J by 3 bases; unmatched bases: 9. Germline V gene data show CDR1 as SQVTM and CDR2 as ANQGSEA. CDR3 in DNA: TGCAGCGTGCCCAGCGGGGTGGGGACAGATACGCAGTATTTT. It yields the protein CSVPSGVGTDTQYF.

The chain carries TRBV20-1 and TRBJ2-5; the D is unclear. The CDR3 is 13 amino acids. Trimming left V 2 bases short and J 5 bases short, with 12 bases between. The V gene's germline CDR1 is DFQATT and CDR2 SNEGSKA (reference sequence). This CDR3 is CSARSRLEETQYF. CDR3 nucleotide sequence: TGCAGTGCTAGATCACGGTTGGAGGAGACCCAGTACTTC.

The rearrangement joins TRBV28 to TRBJ2-3; TRBD1 aligns across 7 bases. The length of the CDR3 is 15 residues. After removal of 4 bases from V and 4 bases from J, the junction contained 8 bases not matched to a gene. Germline V lookup: CDR1 MDHEN, CDR2 SYDVKM. In DNA form, the CDR3 reads TGTGCCAGCAGTTATGGGGACAGCTCCCCAGATACGCAGTATTTT. Protein product: CASSYGDSSPDTQYF.

This chain connects TRBV7-9 to TRBJ2-7; 9 bases line up with TRBD2. J was trimmed by 4 bases and V by 3 bases; bases with no gene match: 7. Germline V gene sequence: CDR1 SEHNR, CDR2 FQNEAQ (reference sequence). This CDR3 contains 15 residues. CDR3 sequence reads: CASSFVSGSRYEQYF. The CDR3 DNA reads as TGTGCCAGCAGCTTCGTTAGCGGGAGTAGGTACGAGCAGTACTTC.

This clonotype was observed a few times. The chain is built from TRBV9 and TRBJ2-1; perhaps TRBD2 as D (6 bases). Per germline, CDR1 SGDLS and CDR2 YYNGEE. CDR3 size: 15 residues. The ends were cut back, 4 bases at V and 0 bases at J, with 11 bases in the middle. The CDR3 region has the DNA TGTGCCAGCAGCCCGGGGGTGAGCTCCTACAATGAGCAGTTCTTC. Amino acid sequence: CASSPGVSSYNEQFF.

The V gene is TRBV5-1, the J gene TRBJ2-2, with D possibly being TRBD1 (6 bases). Trimming removed 0 bases from V and 4 bases from J, with 13 bases in between. Germline V gene sequence: CDR1 SGHRS, CDR2 YFSETQ. CDR3 length: 16 amino acids. The CDR3 DNA reads as TGCGCCAGCAGCTTGGGGGACATAGGTCCCACCGGGGAGCTGTTTTTT. It specifies CASSLGDIGPTGELFF.

In this sample, this clonotype turned up a few times. A read error is likely, as this CDR3 ends without the conserved phenylalanine or tryptophan. Because the CDR3's place on the DNA is in doubt, the DNA is left out and the CDR3 is given as listed by TCRdb. This chain uses TRBV5-1 with TRBJ2-1; the table's D gene call, TRBD2, was not cross checked with the DNA. Counting both end residues, the CDR3 totals 13 amino acids. Germline V CDR1 and CDR2: SGHRS, YFSETQ. The CDR3 spells CASSLEASSEISL.

The V gene is TRBV2, the J gene TRBJ2-3, with TRBD2 matching over 8 bases. CDR1 is SNHLY, CDR2 FYNNEI, per germline. The CDR3 extends over 15 amino acids. V lost 4 bases, J lost 3 bases, and 6 bases stayed unmatched. The CDR3 is CASSGREARTDTQYF. DNA for the CDR3: TGTGCCAGCAGTGGGCGGGAGGCCCGGACAGATACGCAGTATTTT. Full variable domain (missing parts from reference TRBV2 and TRBJ2-3): EPEVTQTPSHQVTQMGQEVILRCVPISNHLYFYWYRQILGQKVEFLVSFYNNEISEKSEIFDDQFSVERPDGSNFTLKIRSTKLEDSAMYFCASSGREARTDTQYFGPGTRLTVL.

Only a few counts were recorded for this clonotype. The V and J genes are TRBV10-3 and TRBJ1-2; weak D call: TRBD1 (5 bases). CDR1 and CDR2 (germline): ENHRY, SYGVKD. V was pared by 2 bases and J by 3 bases, with 16 bases between. This CDR3 contains 16 residues. The CDR3 sequence: CAISEGTIRVDYGYTF. The CDR3 bases are TGTGCCATCAGTGAGGGTACGATCAGGGTGGACTATGGCTACACCTTC.

CDR3 nucleotides: TGTGCCAGCAGTTTATGGTCAGACTCCTACGAGCAGTACTTC. Translation gives CASSLWSDSYEQYF. The chain combines TRBV28 with TRBJ2-7; D gene unclear. CDR3 length equals 14 residues. The germline V and J ends were trimmed by 0 bases and 0 bases, with 6 bases remaining between them. CDR1 is MDHEN and CDR2 is SYDVKM in the germline V gene.

The chain employs TRBV6-5 and TRBJ2-7; TRBD1 agrees at 8 bases. J gave up 2 bases and V 7 bases, and 4 bases lay outside the gene matches. This CDR3 is 13 amino acids long. Looked up from germline, CDR1 is MNHEY and CDR2 is SVGAGI. CDR3 amino acids: CASTQGGTYEQYF. Written as DNA, the CDR3 is TGTGCCAGCACACAGGGGGGTACCTACGAGCAGTACTTC.